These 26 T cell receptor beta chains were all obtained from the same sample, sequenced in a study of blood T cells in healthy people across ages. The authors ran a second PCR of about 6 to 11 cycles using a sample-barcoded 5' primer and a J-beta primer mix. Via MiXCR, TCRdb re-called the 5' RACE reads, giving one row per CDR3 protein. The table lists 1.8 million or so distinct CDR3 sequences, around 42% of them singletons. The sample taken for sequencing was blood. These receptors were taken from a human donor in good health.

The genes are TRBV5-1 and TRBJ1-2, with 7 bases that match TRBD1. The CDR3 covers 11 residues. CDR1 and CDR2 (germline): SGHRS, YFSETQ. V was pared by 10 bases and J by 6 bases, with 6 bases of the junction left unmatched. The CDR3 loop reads CACNDRDGYTF. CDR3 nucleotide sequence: TGCGCCTGCAACGACAGGGATGGCTACACCTTC.

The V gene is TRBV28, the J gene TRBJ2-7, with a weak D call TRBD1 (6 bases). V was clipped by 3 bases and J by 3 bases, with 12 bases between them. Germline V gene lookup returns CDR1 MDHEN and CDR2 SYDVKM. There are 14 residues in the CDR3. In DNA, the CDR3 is TGTGCCAGCAGTTTCTCAAAGGGGGTCTACGAGCAGTACTTC. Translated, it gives CASSFSKGVYEQYF.

As DNA, the CDR3 is TGTGCCAGCAGGATAATGGGACAGGGAGGGATGGGTGAGCAGTTCTTC. As protein: CASRIMGQGGMGEQFF. The chain couples TRBV6-2 or TRBV6-3 to TRBJ2-1, with TRBD1 identical over 9 bases. The CDR3 runs 16 residues. V gave up 6 bases and J gave up 9 bases; unmatched junction bases: 15. Germline V gene lookup returns CDR1 MNHEY and CDR2 SVGEGT.

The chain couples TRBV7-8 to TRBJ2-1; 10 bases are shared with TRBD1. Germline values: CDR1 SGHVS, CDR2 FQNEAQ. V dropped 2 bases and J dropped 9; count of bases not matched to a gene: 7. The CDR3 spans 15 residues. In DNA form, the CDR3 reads TGTGCCAGCAGCTTAAGGGACAGGGGAGTAGGTGAGCAGTTCTTC. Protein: CASSLRDRGVGEQFF.

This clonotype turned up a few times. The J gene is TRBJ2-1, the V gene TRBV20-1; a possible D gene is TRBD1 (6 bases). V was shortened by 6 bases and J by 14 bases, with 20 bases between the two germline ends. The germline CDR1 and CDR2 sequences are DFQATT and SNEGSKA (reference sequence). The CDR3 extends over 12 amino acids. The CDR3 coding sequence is TGCAGTGCCCGACCCCCGGGACAAAGGAAGTTCTTC. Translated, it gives CSARPPGQRKFF.

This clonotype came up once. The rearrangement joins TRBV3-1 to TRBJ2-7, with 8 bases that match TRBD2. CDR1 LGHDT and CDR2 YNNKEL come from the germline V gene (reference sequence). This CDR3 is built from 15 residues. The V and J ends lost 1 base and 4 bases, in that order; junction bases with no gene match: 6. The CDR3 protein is CASSQASSGPYEQYF. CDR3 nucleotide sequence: TGTGCCAGCAGCCAAGCTTCTAGCGGGCCTTACGAGCAGTACTTC.

The CDR3, as DNA: TGTGCCAGCACCCTAGGTTATAGCACAGATACGCAGTATTTT. Protein: CASTLGYSTDTQYF. The chain links TRBV12-3 or TRBV12-4 to TRBJ2-3; D not resolved. The V and J ends lost 7 bases and 0 bases respectively, with 11 bases between them. The CDR3 contains 14 residues.

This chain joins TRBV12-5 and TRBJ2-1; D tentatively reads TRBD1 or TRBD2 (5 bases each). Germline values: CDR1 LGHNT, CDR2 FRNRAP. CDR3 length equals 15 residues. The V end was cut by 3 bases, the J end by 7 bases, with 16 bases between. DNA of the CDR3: TGTGCTAGTGGTTTCGATCTAGCAGGGTTTAATGAGCAGTTCTTC. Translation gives CASGFDLAGFNEQFF.

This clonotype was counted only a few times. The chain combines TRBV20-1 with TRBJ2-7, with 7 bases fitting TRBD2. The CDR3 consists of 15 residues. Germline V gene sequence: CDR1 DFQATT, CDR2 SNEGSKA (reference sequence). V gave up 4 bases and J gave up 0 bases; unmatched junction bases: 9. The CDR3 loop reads CSATLRRTSSYEQYF. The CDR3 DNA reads TGCAGTGCTACCCTCCGGAGGACTAGCTCCTACGAGCAGTACTTC.

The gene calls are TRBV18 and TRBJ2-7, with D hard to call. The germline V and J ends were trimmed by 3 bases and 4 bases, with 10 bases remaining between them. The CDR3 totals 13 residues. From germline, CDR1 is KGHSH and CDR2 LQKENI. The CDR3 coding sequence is TGTGCCAGCTCACCCATAGGTTATTACGAGCAGTACTTC. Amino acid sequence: CASSPIGYYEQYF.

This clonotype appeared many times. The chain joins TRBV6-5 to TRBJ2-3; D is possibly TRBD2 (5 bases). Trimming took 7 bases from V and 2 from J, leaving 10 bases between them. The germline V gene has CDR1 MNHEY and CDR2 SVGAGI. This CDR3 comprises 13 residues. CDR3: CASKILATDTQYF. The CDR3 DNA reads TGTGCCAGCAAGATTCTAGCCACAGATACGCAGTATTTT.

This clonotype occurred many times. CDR3 amino acids: CASSQEVSGGVYEQFF. DNA of the CDR3: TGCGCCAGCAGCCAAGAGGTTAGCGGGGGGGTTTATGAGCAGTTCTTC. The chain links TRBV4-1 to TRBJ2-1; TRBD2 matches at 11 bases. The V gene end was trimmed by 0 bases and the J gene end by 8 bases; junction bases not matched to a gene: 6. This CDR3 comprises 16 residues. From germline, CDR1 is MGHRA and CDR2 YSYEKL.

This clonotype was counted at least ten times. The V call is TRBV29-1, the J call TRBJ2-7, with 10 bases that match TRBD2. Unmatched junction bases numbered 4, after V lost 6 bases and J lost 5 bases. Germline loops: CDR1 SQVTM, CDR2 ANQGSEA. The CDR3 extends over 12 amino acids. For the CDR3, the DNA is TGCAGCGTCGCCGGGACTAGCGACGAGCAGTACTTC. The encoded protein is CSVAGTSDEQYF.

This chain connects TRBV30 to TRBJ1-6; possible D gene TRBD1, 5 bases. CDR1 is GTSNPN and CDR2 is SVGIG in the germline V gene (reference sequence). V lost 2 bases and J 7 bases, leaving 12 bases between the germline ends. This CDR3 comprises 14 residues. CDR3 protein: CAWSQGTSNSPLHF. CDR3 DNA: TGTGCCTGGAGTCAGGGTACGTCAAATTCACCCCTCCACTTT.

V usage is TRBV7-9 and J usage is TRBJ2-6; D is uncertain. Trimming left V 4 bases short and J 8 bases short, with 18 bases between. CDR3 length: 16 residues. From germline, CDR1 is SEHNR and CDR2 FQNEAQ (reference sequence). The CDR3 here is CASSSIRPEATNVLTF. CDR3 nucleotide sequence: TGTGCCAGCAGCTCAATCAGACCAGAGGCGACCAACGTCCTGACTTTC.

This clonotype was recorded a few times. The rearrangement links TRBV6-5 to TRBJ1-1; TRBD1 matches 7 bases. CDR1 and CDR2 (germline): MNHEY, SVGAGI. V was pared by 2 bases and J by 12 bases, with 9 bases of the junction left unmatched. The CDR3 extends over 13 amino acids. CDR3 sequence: CASSYQDRPGTFF. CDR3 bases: TGTGCCAGCAGTTACCAGGACAGGCCGGGAACTTTCTTT.

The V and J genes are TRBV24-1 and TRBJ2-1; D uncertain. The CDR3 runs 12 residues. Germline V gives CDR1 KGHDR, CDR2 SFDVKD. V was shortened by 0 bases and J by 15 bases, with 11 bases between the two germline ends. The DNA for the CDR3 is TGTGCCACCAGTGATTTGGGGCAGGACCTGTTCTTC. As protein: CATSDLGQDLFF.

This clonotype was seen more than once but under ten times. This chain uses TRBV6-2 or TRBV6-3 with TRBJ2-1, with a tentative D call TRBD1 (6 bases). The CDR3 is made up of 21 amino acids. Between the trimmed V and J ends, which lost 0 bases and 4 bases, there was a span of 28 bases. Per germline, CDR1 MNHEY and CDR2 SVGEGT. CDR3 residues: CASSYSTKGGVQSRTYNEQFF. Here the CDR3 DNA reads TGTGCCAGCAGTTACTCGACTAAAGGGGGAGTTCAATCACGAACTTACAATGAGCAGTTCTTC.

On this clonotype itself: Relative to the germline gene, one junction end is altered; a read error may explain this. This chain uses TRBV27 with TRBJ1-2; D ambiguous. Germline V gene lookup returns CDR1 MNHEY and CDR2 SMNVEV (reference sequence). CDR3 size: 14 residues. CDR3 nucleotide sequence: TGTGCCAACAGTTTAATGGGGACTAACTATGGCTACACCTTC. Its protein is CANSLMGTNYGYTF.

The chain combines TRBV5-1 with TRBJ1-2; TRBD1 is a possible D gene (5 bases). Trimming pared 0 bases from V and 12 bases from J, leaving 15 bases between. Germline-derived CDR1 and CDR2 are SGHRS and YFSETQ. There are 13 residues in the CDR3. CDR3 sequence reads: CASSLEGRRGHTF. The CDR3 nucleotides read TGCGCCAGCAGCTTGGAGGGCCGCCGGGGCCACACCTTC.

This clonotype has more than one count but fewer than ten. The DNA of the CDR3 is TGTGCCAGCAGCGTCGACCGACGGCAGTACTTC. It encodes CASSVDRRQYF. This chain connects TRBV11-1 to TRBJ2-7, with unresolved D. V was clipped by 5 bases and J by 9 bases, with 11 bases between them. Germline-derived CDR1 and CDR2 are SGHAT and FQDESV (reference sequence). This CDR3 comprises 11 residues.

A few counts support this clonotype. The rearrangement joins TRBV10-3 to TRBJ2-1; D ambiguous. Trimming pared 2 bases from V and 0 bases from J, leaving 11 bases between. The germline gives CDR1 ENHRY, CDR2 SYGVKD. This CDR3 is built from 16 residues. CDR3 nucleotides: TGTGCCATCAGTGAGGAAGAGAGGAGCTCCTACAATGAGCAGTTCTTC. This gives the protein CAISEEERSSYNEQFF.

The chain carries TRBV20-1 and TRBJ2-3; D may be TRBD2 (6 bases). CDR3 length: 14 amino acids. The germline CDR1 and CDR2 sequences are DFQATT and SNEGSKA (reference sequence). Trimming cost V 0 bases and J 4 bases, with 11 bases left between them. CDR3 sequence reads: CSARDGTLADTQYF. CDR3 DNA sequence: TGCAGTGCTAGAGACGGGACTTTGGCAGATACGCAGTATTTT.

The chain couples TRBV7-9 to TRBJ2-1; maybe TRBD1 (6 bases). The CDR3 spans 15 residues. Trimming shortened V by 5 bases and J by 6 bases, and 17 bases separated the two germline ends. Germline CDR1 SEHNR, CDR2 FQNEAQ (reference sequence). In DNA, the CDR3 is TGTGCCAGCAGCCCGGGACAAGGTCTAGTCAATGAGCAGTTCTTC. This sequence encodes CASSPGQGLVNEQFF. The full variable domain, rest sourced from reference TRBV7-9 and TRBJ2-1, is DTGVSQNPRHKITKRGQNVTFRCDPISEHNRLYWYRQTLGQGPEFLTYFQNEAQLEKSRLLSDRFSAERPKGSFSTLEIQRTEQGDSAMYLCASSPGQGLVNEQFFGPGTRLTVL.

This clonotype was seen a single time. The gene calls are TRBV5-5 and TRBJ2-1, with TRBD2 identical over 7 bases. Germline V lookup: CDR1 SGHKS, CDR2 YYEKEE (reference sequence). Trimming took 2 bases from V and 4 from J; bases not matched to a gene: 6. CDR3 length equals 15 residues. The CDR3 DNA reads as TGTGCCAGCAGCTTTCGACTAGCCCTATACAATGAGCAGTTCTTC. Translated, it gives CASSFRLALYNEQFF.

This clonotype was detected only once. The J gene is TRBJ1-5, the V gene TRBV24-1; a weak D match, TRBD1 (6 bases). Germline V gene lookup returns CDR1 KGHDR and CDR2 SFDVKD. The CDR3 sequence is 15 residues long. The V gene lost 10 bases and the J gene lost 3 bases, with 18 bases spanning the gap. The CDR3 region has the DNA TGTGCCACGGCGCTCCGGGGGCGCGTCAATCAGCCCCAGCATTTT. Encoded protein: CATALRGRVNQPQHF.